Sequencing of this T cell receptor beta chain was carried out in a study of spatial heterogeneity in lung cancer (dated by TCRdb to the late 2010s). Background for the entire study: Beta-chain transcripts were consistently detected in greater numbers than alpha-chain transcripts, which likely reflects a higher abundance of beta-chain transcripts. Nonsynonymous mutation counts, determined by whole-exome sequencing of tumor tissue, were related to TCR repertoire features. Both alpha and beta chains were TCR-sequenced in samples taken at surgery, namely 220 tumor regions, around 70 matched nontumor lung samples and around 53 PBMC samples. TCR alpha and beta repertoires were quantitatively compared across multiple tumor regions, matched nontumor lung and blood in non-small cell lung cancer. In the raw uncorrected reads, each unique combination of TCR and UMI appeared more than ten times on average.

Library preparation employed 5' RACE. The data were produced on a NextSeq 500. To allow correction of PCR and sequencing errors, the TCR library protocol tagged every TCR cDNA molecule with a unique molecular identifier. In the authors' own workflow: TCR identification, UMI-based error correction and CDR3 extraction were all carried out with Decombinator tools. TCRs above a frequency of 2 per 1,000, corresponding to the top 1% of the tumor frequency distribution, were defined as expanded. Renyi diversity was calculated using the R vegan package after each repertoire was subsampled 100 times to 5,000 TCRs. CDR3 similarity networks were built from amino acid triplet string-kernel similarity, with CDR3s being connected when pairwise similarity was above 0.82. Through fastp at Q25 and MiXCR, TCRdb rebuilt clones from the public reads, retaining in-frame beta chains. Each record represents a unique CDR3 protein, reported with the most common genes and DNA among its rows. The authors' filters were not applied to this entry. The sample data list 25,000 to 35,000 distinct CDR3 sequences, and 8.4% of these were observed just once. The ten largest clones capture about 36% of the sample.

The time point label for this specimen denotes: sample taken at primary tumor resection. Whole RNA extracted from tumor and nontumor lung tissue, or from cryopreserved PBMC samples, was used for TCR sequencing without cell sorting. The donors were some 72 patients from the lung TRACERx cohort who had early-stage, untreated non-small cell lung cancer. Only patients for whom sufficient RNA was available from at least two tumor regions were selected for TCR sequencing. The investigation overall reported the following: Ubiquitous expanded tumor TCRs showed up in blood more often at tumor resection than at routine follow-up. Additional single-cell paired TCR alpha and beta sequencing was considered necessary to confirm, at a functional level, the hypothesis that regional TCRs recognize regional mutations.

The CDR3 goes from the cysteine to the phenylalanine over 14 residues. The sequence is cut down to CDR3 DNA, 42 bases in frame from base 1. Deletion took 4 bases off V and 8 bases off J, with a span of 14 bases between the germline ends. Per the germline V gene (reference sequence), MNHEY is the CDR1 and SMNVEV is the CDR2. This clonotype is labeled large (0.1 to 1%). The antigen it binds to is not known. Base-call qualities are not available, and no considerably larger clone is one nucleotide away. The chain couples TRBV27 to TRBJ1-4, with a weak D call of TRBD1 (5 bases match). This clonotype originated in a female donor with early-stage non-small cell lung cancer. The sequencing used PBMCs, collected at surgery. The DNA is as follows: TGTGCCAGCAGTTATAGGCAGGGTGGGGAAAAACTGTTTTTT. Translation gives CASSYRQGGEKLFF.